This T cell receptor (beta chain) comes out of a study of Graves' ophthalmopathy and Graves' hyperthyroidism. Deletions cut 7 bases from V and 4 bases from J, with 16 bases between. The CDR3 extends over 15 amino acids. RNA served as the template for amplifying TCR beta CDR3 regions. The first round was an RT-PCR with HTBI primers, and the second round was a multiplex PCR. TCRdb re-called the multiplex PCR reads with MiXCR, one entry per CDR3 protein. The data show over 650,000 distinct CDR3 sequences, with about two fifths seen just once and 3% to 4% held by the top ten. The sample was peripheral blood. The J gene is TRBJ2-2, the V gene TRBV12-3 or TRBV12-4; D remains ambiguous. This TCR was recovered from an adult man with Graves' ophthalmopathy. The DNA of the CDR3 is TGTGCCAGCACCCCGGGTCTGGGTGGCACCGGGGAGCTGTTTTTT. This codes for CASTPGLGGTGELFF.